This T cell receptor beta chain was obtained from a study of cytomegalovirus exposure and HLA in healthy donors. On the study more broadly: A later analysis reported the 95 to 150 validation repertoires used the same platform as the roughly 700 first-cohort repertoires. Study-level points and caveats: A few chains linked to CMV were shown in vitro to be specific for CMV antigens. The authors enumerated over 150 TCR beta chains as linked to cytomegalovirus.

Comments on this clone: Its specificity is unknown.

Germline assignment: CDR1 SGHDT and CDR2 YYEEEE. The J segment lost 4 bases and the V segment lost 4 bases, leaving 8 bases of the junction unmatched. The CDR3 covers 16 residues. Separate from the approximately 670-subject first cohort was the approximately 120-subject validation cohort, to which the donors belonged. Clones were sequenced by immunoSEQ multiplex PCR, and TCRdb holds only the in-frame ones, with some missing. The sample carries some 140,000 clones, approximately 85% recorded once. This sequence joins TRBV5-6 and TRBJ1-4; the match to TRBD1 covers 9 bases. The TCR originated in a woman aged 25-40 years in good health and CMV-seronegative. What was sequenced was PBMCs. The CDR3, as DNA: TGTGCCAGCAGCGTAGGACAGGGGAGGTTTAATGAAAAACTGTTTTTT. The encoded protein is CASSVGQGRFNEKLFF.